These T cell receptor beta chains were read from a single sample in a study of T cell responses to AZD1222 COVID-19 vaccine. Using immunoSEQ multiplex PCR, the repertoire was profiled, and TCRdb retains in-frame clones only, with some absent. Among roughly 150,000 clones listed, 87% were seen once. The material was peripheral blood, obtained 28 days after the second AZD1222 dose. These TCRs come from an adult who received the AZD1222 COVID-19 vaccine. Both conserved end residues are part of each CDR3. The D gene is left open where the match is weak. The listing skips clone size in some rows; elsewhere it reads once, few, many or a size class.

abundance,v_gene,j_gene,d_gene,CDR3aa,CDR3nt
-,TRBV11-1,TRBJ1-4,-,CASSLAGATNEKLFF,TGTGCCAGCAGCTTAGCCGGAGCAACTAATGAAAAACTGTTTTTT
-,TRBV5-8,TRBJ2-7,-,CASSLRRKFYEQYF,TGTGCCAGCAGCTTGCGTCGGAAATTCTACGAGCAGTACTTC
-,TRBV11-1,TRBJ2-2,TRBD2,CASSFRLATGELFF,TGTGCCAGCAGCTTCAGACTAGCGACCGGGGAGCTGTTTTTT
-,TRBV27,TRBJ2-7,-,CASRPQAGVLYEQYF,TGTGCCAGCCGGCCCCAGGCAGGGGTTCTTTACGAGCAGTACTTC
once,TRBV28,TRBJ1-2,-,CASNGNNYGYTF,TGTGCCAGCAATGGAAACAACTATGGCTACACCTTC
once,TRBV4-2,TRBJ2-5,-,CASSQVSTGQETQYF,TGTGCCAGCAGCCAAGTCAGTACGGGGCAAGAGACCCAGTACTTC
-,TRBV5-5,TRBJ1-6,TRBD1,CASSLIRTGLNSPLHF,TGTGCCAGCAGCTTGATACGGACAGGGCTAAATTCACCCCTCCACTTT
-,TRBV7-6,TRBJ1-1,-,CASSLDRVNTEAFF,TGTGCCAGCAGCTTAGACAGGGTGAACACTGAAGCTTTCTTT
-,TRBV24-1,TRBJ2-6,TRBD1,CATSDGDRGRTGANVLTF,TGTGCCACCAGTGATGGAGACAGGGGGCGGACTGGGGCCAACGTCCTGACTTTC
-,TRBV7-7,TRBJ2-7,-,CASSRDQGPSYEQYF,TGTGCTAGCAGCCGCGACCAGGGCCCTTCCTACGAGCAGTACTTC
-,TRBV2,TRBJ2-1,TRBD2,CASSARGAGVSYNEQFF,TGTGCCAGCAGTGCCCGGGGCGCGGGAGTGTCTTACAATGAGCAGTTCTTC
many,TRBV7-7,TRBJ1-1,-,CASSLVPGTDTEAFF,TGTGCTAGCAGCTTAGTCCCAGGGACGGACACTGAAGCTTTCTTT
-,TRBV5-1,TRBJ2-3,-,CASSLLRGISTDTQYF,TGCGCCAGCAGCTTGCTTCGAGGGATTAGCACAGATACGCAGTATTTT
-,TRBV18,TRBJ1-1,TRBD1,CASSRTGTGDTEAFF,TGTGCCAGCTCACGTACCGGGACAGGGGACACTGAAGCTTTCTTT
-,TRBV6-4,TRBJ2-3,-,CASSVTSRGTDTQYF,TGTGCCAGCAGTGTCACGTCCCGAGGGACAGATACGCAGTATTTT
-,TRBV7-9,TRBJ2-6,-,CASSLLGTISGANVLTF,TGTGCCAGCAGCTTACTGGGTACCATCTCTGGGGCCAACGTCCTGACTTTC
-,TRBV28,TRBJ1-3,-,CASSLSQGSGNTIYF,TGTGCCAGCAGTTTATCCCAGGGTAGCGGAAACACCATATATTTT
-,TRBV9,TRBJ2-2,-,CASSVGASANTGELFF,TGTGCCAGCAGCGTAGGGGCTAGCGCGAACACCGGGGAGCTGTTTTTT
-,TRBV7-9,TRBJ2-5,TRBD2,CASSLGNRLAEETQYF,TGTGCCAGCAGCTTAGGGAACCGACTAGCGGAAGAGACCCAGTACTTC
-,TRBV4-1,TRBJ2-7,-,CASSQGGISTYEQYF,TGCGCCAGCAGCCAAGGGGGTATATCAACCTACGAGCAGTACTTC
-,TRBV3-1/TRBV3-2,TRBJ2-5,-,CASSPSPTETQYF,TGTGCCAGCAGCCCATCCCCCACCGAGACCCAGTACTTC
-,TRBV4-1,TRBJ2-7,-,CASSQDHPGPSYEQYF,TGCGCCAGCAGCCAAGATCATCCAGGGCCCTCCTACGAGCAGTACTTC
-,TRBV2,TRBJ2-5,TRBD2,CASSERASGSSTQYF,TGTGCCAGCAGTGAAAGGGCTAGCGGGAGTAGTACCCAGTACTTC
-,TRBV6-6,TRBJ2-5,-,CASTVRFQETQYF,TGTGCCAGCACCGTGAGGTTCCAAGAGACCCAGTACTTC
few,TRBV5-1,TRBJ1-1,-,CASSQYRNLNTEAFF,TGCGCCAGCAGCCAGTACAGGAATCTGAACACTGAAGCTTTCTTT
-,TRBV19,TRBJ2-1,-,CASSIDPTAGVGNSYNEQFF,TGTGCCAGTAGTATAGATCCGACCGCCGGGGTAGGTAACTCCTACAATGAGCAGTTCTTC
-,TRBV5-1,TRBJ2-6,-,CASTTEQSSGANVLTF,TGCGCCAGCACCACGGAACAGAGCTCTGGGGCCAACGTCCTGACTTTC
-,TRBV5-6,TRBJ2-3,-,CASNKAGGYTQYF,TGTGCCAGCAACAAGGCGGGCGGCTATACGCAGTATTTT
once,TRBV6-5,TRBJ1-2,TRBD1,CASGDSYGYTF,TGTGCCAGCGGGGACAGCTATGGCTACACCTTC
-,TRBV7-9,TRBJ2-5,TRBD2,CASGLTSGTGIETQYF,TGTGCCAGCGGATTGACTAGCGGGACAGGTATTGAGACCCAGTACTTC
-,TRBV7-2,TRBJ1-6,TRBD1,CASSEGQHLHF,TGTGCCAGCAGCGAGGGACAGCACCTCCACTTT
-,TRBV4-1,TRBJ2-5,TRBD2,CASSRRNGLVGETQYF,TGCGCCAGCAGCCGACGAAATGGACTAGTTGGAGAGACCCAGTACTTC
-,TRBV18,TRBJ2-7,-,CASSPRAETREQYF,TGTGCCAGCTCACCACGGGCGGAAACCCGCGAGCAGTACTTC
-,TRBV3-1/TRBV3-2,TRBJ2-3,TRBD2,CASSRGLAGPTDTQYF,TGTGCCAGCAGCCGGGGACTAGCGGGACCCACAGATACGCAGTATTTT